The clone carrying this T cell receptor (beta chain) was seen just once. Its cognate antigen is unknown. These data originate in a study of Ad26.COV2.S vaccination and SARS-CoV-2 variants. Background on the study: The donor participated in the COV1001 trial, in its Ad26.COV2.S arm. General study findings and limits: Whether participants received vaccine or placebo, their non-spike TCR breadth was similar.

Trimming stripped 1 base from V and 5 bases from J, with 10 bases between. Germline V gene lookup returns CDR1 SGHRS and CDR2 YFSETQ. The CDR3 consists of 15 residues. Only in-frame clones appear in the TCRdb table, and some are missing; sequencing was by immunoSEQ multiplex PCR. The sample holds hundreds of thousands of clones; roughly nine tenths are singletons and the top ten take about 2.7%. The treatment was: around 19 received Ad26.COV2.S at low or high dose, single or two shots; about 5 received placebo; per-sample allocation not given. After the first vaccine or placebo injection, samples were drawn on day 63. At a Boston site, the person donating was an adult of 18-55 years.

The sample was peripheral blood, taken in a trial of Ad26.COV2.S vaccine versus placebo. The TCR was taken from a person aged 18-65 years who received the Ad26.COV2.S COVID-19 vaccine or a placebo. The chain links TRBV5-1 to TRBJ1-6; maybe TRBD1 (5 bases). Here the CDR3 DNA reads TGCGCCAGCAGCTTGCAGGGATATAATAATTCACCCCTCCACTTT. Protein product: CASSLQGYNNSPLHF.